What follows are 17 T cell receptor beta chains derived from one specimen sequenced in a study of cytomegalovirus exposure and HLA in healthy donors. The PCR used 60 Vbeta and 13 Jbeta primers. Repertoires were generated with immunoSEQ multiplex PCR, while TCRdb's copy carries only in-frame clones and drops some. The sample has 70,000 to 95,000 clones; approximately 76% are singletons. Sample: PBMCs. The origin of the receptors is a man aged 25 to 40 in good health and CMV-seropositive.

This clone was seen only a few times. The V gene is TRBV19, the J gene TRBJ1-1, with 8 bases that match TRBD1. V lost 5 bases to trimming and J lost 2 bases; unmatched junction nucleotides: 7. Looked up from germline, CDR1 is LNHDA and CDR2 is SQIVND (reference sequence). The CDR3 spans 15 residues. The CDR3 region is CASSPTGGYNTEAFF. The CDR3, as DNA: TGTGCCAGTAGTCCAACAGGGGGATATAACACTGAAGCTTTCTTT.

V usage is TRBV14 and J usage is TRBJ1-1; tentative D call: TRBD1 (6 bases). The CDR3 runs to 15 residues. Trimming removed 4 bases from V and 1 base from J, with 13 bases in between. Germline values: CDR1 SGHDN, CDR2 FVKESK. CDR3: CASSRLGQTNTEAFF. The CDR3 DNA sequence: TGTGCCAGCAGCCGCCTTGGACAGACGAACACTGAAGCTTTCTTT.

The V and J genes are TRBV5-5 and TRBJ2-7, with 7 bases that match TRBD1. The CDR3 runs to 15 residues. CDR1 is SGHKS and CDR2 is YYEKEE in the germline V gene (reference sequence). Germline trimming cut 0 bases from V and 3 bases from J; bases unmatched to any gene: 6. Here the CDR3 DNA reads TGTGCCAGCAGCTTGGCGGGGACAGCAGTCTACGAGCAGTACTTC. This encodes CASSLAGTAVYEQYF.

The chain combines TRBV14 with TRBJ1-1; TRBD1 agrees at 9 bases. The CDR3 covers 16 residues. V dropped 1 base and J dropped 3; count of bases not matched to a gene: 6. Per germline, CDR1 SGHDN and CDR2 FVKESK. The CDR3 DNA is TGTGCCAGCAGCCAAGGGGGACAGGGCACCTACACTGAAGCTTTCTTT. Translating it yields CASSQGGQGTYTEAFF.

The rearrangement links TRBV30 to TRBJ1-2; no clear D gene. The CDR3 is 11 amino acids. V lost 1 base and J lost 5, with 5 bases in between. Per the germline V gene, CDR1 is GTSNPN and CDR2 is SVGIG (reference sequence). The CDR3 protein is CAWSGGYGYTF. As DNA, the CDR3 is TGTGCCTGGAGTGGCGGGTATGGCTACACCTTC.

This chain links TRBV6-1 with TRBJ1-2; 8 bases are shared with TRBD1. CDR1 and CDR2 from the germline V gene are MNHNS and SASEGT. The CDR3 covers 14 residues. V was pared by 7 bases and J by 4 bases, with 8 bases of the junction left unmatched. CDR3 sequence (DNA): TGTGCCAGCACCGCCCGACAGGGGACCTATGGCTACACCTTC. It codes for CASTARQGTYGYTF.

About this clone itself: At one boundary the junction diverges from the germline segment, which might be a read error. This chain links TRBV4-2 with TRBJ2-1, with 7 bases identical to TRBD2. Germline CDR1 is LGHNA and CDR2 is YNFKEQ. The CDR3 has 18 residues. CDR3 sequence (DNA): TGTGCCAGCAACCAACTAGCGATTAGTGAAAGCTCCTACAATGAGCAGTTCTTC. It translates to CASNQLAISESSYNEQFF.

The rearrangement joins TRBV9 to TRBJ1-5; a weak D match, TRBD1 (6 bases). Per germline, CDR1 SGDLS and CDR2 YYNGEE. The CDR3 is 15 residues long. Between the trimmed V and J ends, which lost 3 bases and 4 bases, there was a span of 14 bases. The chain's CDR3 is CASSASGTPNQPQHF. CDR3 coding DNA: TGTGCCAGCAGCGCTTCCGGGACACCGAATCAGCCCCAGCATTTT.

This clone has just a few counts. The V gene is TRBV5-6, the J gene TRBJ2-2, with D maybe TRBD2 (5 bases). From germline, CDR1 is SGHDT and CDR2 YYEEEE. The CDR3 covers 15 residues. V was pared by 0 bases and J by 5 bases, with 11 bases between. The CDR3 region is CASSLVGLATGELFF. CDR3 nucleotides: TGTGCCAGCAGCTTGGTCGGGTTAGCGACCGGGGAGCTGTTTTTT.

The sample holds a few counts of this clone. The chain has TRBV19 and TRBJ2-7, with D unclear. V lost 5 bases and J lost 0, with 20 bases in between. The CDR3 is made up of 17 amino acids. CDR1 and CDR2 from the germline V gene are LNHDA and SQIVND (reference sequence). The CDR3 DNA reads TGTGCCAGTAGTGCCCGGTCCGACATCGTAGGCTCCTACGAGCAGTACTTC. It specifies CASSARSDIVGSYEQYF.

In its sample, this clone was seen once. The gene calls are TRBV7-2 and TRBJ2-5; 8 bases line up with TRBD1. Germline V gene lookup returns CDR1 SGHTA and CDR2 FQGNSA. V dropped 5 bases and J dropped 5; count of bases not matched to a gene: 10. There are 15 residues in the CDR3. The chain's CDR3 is CASSRNRGEGETQYF. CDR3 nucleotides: TGTGCCAGCAGCCGAAACAGGGGGGAAGGGGAGACCCAGTACTTC. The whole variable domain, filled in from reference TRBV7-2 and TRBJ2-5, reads GAGVSQSPSNKVTEKGKDVELRCDPISGHTALYWYRQSLGQGLEFLIYFQGNSAPDKSGLPSDRFSAERTGGSVSTLTIQRTQQEDSAVYLCASSRNRGEGETQYFGPGTRLLVL.

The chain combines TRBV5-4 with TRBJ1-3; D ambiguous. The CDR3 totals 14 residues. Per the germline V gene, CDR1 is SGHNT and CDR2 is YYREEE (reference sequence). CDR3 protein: CAASFRGSGNTIYF. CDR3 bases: TGTGCAGCTAGCTTCAGAGGGTCTGGAAACACCATATATTTT.

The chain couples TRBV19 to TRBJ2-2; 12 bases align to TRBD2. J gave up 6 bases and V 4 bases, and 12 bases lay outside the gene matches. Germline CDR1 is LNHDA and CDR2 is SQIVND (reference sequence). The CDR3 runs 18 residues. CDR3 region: CASSTSSGRASNAGELFF. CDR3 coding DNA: TGTGCCAGTAGTACCTCTAGCGGGAGGGCCAGCAACGCCGGGGAGCTGTTTTTT.

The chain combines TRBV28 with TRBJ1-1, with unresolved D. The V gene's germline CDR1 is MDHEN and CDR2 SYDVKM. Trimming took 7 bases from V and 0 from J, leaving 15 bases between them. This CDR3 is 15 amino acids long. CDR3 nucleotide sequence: TGTGCCAGCACCCTGACACGACGTGTGAACACTGAAGCTTTCTTT. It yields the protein CASTLTRRVNTEAFF.

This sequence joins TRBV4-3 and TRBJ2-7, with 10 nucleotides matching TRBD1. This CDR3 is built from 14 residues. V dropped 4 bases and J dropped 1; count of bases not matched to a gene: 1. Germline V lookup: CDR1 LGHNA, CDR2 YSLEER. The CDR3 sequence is CASSRTGGSYEQYF. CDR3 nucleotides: TGCGCCAGCAGCCGGACAGGGGGTTCCTACGAGCAGTACTTC.

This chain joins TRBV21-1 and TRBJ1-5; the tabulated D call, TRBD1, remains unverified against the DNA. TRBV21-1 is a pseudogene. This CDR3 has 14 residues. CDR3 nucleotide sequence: TGTGCCAGCAGCCCTGACAGTGCCAATCAGCCCCAGCATTTT. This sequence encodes CASSPDSANQPQHF.

This CDR3 is CATSLDRVSGELFF. In nucleotides, the CDR3 is TGTGCCACCTCCCTGGACAGGGTGTCCGGGGAGCTGTTTTTT. The rearrangement uses TRBV28 and TRBJ2-2, with 8 nucleotides matching TRBD1. J gave up 6 bases and V 10 bases, and 10 bases lay outside the gene matches. This CDR3 region has 14 residues. Germline CDR1 MDHEN, CDR2 SYDVKM.